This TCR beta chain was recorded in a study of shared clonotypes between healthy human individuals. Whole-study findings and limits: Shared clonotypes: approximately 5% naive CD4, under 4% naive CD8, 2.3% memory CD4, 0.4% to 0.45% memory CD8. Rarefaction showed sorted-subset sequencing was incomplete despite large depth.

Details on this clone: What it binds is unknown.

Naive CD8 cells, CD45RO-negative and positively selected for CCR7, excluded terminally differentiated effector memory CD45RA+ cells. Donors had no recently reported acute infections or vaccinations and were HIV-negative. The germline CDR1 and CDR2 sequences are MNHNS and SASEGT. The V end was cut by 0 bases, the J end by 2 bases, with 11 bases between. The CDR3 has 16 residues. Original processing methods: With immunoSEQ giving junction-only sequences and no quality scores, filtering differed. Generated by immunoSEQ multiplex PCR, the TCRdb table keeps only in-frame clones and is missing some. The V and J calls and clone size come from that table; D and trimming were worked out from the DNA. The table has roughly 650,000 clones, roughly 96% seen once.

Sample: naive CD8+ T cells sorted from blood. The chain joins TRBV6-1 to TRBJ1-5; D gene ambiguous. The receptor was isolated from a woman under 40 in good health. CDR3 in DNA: TGTGCCAGCAGTGAAGCCAAAGTCCTTGGCAATCAGCCCCAGCATTTT. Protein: CASSEAKVLGNQPQHF.